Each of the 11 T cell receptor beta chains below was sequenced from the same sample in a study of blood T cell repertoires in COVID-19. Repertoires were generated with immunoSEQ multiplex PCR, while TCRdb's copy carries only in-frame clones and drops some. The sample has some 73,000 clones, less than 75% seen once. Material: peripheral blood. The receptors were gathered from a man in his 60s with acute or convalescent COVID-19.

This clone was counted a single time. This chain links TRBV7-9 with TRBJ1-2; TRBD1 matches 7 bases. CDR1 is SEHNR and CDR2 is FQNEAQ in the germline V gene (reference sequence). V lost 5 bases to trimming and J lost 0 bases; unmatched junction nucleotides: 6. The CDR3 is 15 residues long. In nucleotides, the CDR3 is TGTGCCAGCAGCATTAGCGGGACAGCTAACTATGGCTACACCTTC. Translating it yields CASSISGTANYGYTF. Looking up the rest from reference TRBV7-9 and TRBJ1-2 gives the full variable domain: DTGVSQNPRHKITKRGQNVTFRCDPISEHNRLYWYRQTLGQGPEFLTYFQNEAQLEKSRLLSDRFSAERPKGSFSTLEIQRTEQGDSAMYLCASSISGTANYGYTFGSGTRLTVV.

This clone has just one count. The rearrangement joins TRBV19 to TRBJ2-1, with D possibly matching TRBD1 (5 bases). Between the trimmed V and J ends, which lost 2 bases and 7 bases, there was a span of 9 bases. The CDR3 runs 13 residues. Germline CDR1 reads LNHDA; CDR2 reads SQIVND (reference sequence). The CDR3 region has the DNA TGTGCCAGTAGTATAAGGGGTTGGAATGAGCAGTTCTTC. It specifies CASSIRGWNEQFF.

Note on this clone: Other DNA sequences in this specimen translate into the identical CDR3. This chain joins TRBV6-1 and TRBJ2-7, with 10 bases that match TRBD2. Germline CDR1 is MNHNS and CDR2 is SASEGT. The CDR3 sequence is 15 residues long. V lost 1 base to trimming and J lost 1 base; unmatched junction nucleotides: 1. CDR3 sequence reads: CASSEGTSGSYEQYF. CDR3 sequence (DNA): TGTGCCAGCAGTGAAGGGACTAGCGGTTCCTACGAGCAGTACTTC.

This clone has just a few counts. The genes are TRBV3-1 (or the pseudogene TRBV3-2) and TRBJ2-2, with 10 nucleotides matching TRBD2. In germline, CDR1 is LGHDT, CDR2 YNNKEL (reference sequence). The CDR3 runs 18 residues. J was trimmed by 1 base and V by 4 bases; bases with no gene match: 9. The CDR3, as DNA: TGTGCCAGCAGCCCTCGTGGTAGCGGGGGGATGAACACCGGGGAGCTGTTTTTT. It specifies CASSPRGSGGMNTGELFF.

The CDR3 sequence: CASRGQGRNTEAFF. CDR3 bases: TGTGCCAGTAGGGGACAGGGACGGAACACTGAAGCTTTCTTT. The J gene is TRBJ1-1, the V gene TRBV19, with 9 positions matching TRBD1. The V gene's germline CDR1 is LNHDA and CDR2 SQIVND (reference sequence). CDR3 size: 14 residues. Trimming took 6 bases from V and 1 from J; bases not matched to a gene: 3. Full variable domain (outside the CDR3, taken from reference TRBV19 and TRBJ1-1): DGGITQSPKYLFRKEGQNVTLSCEQNLNHDAMYWYRQDPGQGLRLIYYSQIVNDFQKGDIAEGYSVSREKKESFPLTVTSAQKNPTAFYLCASRGQGRNTEAFFGQGTRLTVV.

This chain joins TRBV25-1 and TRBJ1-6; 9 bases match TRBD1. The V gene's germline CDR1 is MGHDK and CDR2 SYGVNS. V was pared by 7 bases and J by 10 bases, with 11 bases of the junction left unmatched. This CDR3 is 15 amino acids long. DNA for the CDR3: TGTGCCAGCAACGAGAGGACAGGGGAAGGATCACCCCTCCACTTT. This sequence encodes CASNERTGEGSPLHF.

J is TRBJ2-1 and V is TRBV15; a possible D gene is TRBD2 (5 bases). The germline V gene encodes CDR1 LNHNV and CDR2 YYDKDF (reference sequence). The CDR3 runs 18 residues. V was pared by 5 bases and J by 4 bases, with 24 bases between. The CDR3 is CATSSREEARNWYNEQFF. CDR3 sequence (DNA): TGTGCCACCAGCTCGAGAGAGGAGGCTCGGAATTGGTACAATGAGCAGTTCTTC. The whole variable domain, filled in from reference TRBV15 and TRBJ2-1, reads DAMVIQNPRYQVTQFGKPVTLSCSQTLNHNVMYWYQQKSSQAPKLLFHYYDKDFNNEADTPDNFQSRRPNTSFCFLDIRSPGLGDTAMYLCATSSREEARNWYNEQFFGPGTRLTVL.

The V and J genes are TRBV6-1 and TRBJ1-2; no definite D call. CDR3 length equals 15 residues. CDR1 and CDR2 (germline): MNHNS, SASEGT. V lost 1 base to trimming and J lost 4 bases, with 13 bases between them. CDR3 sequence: CASSEDFIEPYGYTF. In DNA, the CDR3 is TGTGCCAGCAGTGAAGATTTCATAGAGCCCTATGGCTACACCTTC.

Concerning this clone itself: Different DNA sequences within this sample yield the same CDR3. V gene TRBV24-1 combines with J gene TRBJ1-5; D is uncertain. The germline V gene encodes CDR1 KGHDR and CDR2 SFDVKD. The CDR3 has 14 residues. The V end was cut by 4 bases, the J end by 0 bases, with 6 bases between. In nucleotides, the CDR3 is TGTGCCACCAGTGACCTGTATAGCAATCAGCCCCAGCATTTT. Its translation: CATSDLYSNQPQHF.

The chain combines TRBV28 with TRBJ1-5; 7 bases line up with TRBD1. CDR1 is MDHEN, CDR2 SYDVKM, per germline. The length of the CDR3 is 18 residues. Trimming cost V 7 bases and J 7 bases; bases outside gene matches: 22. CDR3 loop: CASTPAGASAGGLQPQHF. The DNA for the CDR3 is TGTGCCAGCACCCCAGCCGGCGCTTCGGCAGGGGGTTTGCAGCCCCAGCATTTT.

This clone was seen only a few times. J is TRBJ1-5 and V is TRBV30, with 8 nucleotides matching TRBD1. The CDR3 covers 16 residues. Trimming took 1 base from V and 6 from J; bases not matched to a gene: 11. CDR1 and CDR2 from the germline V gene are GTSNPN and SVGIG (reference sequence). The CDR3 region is CAWSARAGGGSQPQHF. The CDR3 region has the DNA TGTGCCTGGAGTGCCCGGGCAGGGGGCGGGAGTCAGCCCCAGCATTTT. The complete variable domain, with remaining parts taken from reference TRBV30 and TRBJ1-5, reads SQTIHQWPATLVQPVGSPLSLECTVEGTSNPNLYWYRQAAGRGLQLLFYSVGIGQISSEVPQNLSASRPQDRQFILSSKKLLLSDSGFYLCAWSARAGGGSQPQHFGDGTRLSIL.